This is a list of T cell receptor beta chains from one sample in a study of shared clonotypes between healthy human individuals. Clones were sequenced by immunoSEQ multiplex PCR, and TCRdb holds only the in-frame ones, with some missing. The repertoire holds 2 million to 2.5 million clones, with just over 90% as singletons. The sequencing sample was made of naive CD8+ T cells from PBMCs. The source is a man aged 18 to 29 in good health. Some clones in this sample may be carry-over from other donors' samples. The CDR3 runs from the conserved cysteine through the conserved F or W. D genes are given only for firm matches. The size of a clone is reported for some rows only, either as once, few or many, or as a class for expanded clones.

clone_size d_call j_call v_call cdr3_aa cdr3_nt
. . TRBJ2-2 TRBV5-4 CASSSRDGGFSMPNTGELFF TGTGCCAGCAGCTCTAGGGATGGTGGTTTTTCAATGCCGAACACCGGGGAGCTGTTTTTT
. TRBD2 TRBJ2-3 TRBV27 CASSVLPLAGSPDTQYF TGTGCCAGCAGTGTCCTTCCTCTAGCGGGAAGCCCAGATACGCAGTATTTT
. . TRBJ1-2 TRBV29-1 CSVVYPTENYGYTF TGCAGCGTTGTATATCCGACAGAGAACTATGGCTACACCTTC
once TRBD1 TRBJ2-5 TRBV27 CASSRDRASETQYF TGTGCCAGCAGTAGGGACAGAGCCTCGGAGACCCAGTACTTC
. . TRBJ2-2 TRBV27 CAIVDLLTGELFF TGTGCCATTGTTGACTTACTAACCGGGGAGCTGTTTTTT
. TRBD1 TRBJ2-3 TRBV6-5 CASSYYTGDTQYF TGTGCCAGCAGTTACTATACAGGGGACACGCAGTATTTT
. . TRBJ2-2 TRBV27 CASSVTANTGELFF TGTGCCAGCAGTGTGACCGCGAACACCGGGGAGCTGTTTTTT
. TRBD1 TRBJ2-7 TRBV7-9 CASSPDRGREQYF TGTGCCAGCAGCCCAGACAGGGGGCGCGAGCAGTACTTC
. TRBD2 TRBJ2-7 TRBV7-2 CASSEDTRTSGYEQYF TGTGCCAGCAGCGAAGATACCCGGACTAGCGGATACGAGCAGTACTTC
. TRBD1 TRBJ2-7 TRBV27 CASALLTGVNEQYF TGTGCCAGCGCCCTTTTGACAGGGGTTAACGAGCAGTACTTC
. . TRBJ1-1 TRBV4-2 CASSQLDDNTEAFF TGTGCCAGCAGCCAATTGGACGACAACACTGAAGCTTTCTTT
. . TRBJ1-1 TRBV19 CASSTNWYTEAFF TGTGCCAGTAGTACAAACTGGTACACTGAAGCTTTCTTT
. . TRBJ1-5 TRBV5-1 CASSLGEAPGNQPQHF TGCGCCAGCAGCTTGGGGGAAGCCCCCGGAAATCAGCCCCAGCATTTT
. TRBD2 TRBJ2-7 TRBV9 CASSVGGGTTYEQYF TGTGCCAGCAGCGTAGGGGGGGGAACTACCTACGAGCAGTACTTC
. . TRBJ2-7 TRBV4-2 CASSYGGRGYEQYF TGTGCCAGCAGCTACGGAGGTCGGGGTTACGAGCAGTACTTC
. TRBD2 TRBJ2-1 TRBV7-8 CASSYSGRSYNEQFF TGTGCCAGCAGCTATAGCGGGAGATCCTACAATGAGCAGTTCTTC
. . TRBJ2-7 TRBV13 CASSYETETYEQYF TGTGCCAGCAGCTACGAGACCGAGACCTACGAGCAGTACTTC
. TRBD2 TRBJ2-3 TRBV7-9 CASSFSPSGSYTQYF TGTGCCAGCAGCTTCTCCCCTAGCGGGAGCTATACGCAGTATTTT
. . TRBJ2-7 TRBV28 CASSLGSYEQYF TGTGCCAGCAGTTTGGGGTCCTACGAGCAGTACTTC
. . TRBJ1-6 TRBV9 CASSVGGSRNSPLHF TGTGCCAGCAGCGTAGGAGGCAGTCGAAATTCACCCCTCCACTTT
. TRBD1 TRBJ2-1 TRBV4-2 CAVTDRVRDEQFF TGTGCCGTAACGGACAGGGTGAGGGATGAGCAGTTCTTC
. . TRBJ2-5 TRBV21-1 CASSKSGAPSGRYQETQYF TGTGCCAGCAGCAAATCCGGGGCCCCCAGCGGGAGGTACCAAGAGACCCAGTACTTC
once . TRBJ1-3 TRBV28 CASSLPQTLGTKHF TGTGCCAGCAGTTTACCCCAAACCCTCGGGACTAAACATTTT
. TRBD1 TRBJ1-1 TRBV11-2 CASSLDRGDVMNTEAFF TGTGCCAGCAGCCTGGACAGGGGAGATGTCATGAACACTGAAGCTTTCTTT
. . TRBJ2-7 TRBV7-2 CASSLRRTSYEQYF TGTGCCAGCAGCTTACGGAGGACCAGCTACGAGCAGTACTTC
. . TRBJ2-1 TRBV10-2 CASSESSGQFF TGCGCCAGCAGTGAATCGTCGGGGCAGTTCTTC
. . TRBJ2-5 TRBV7-8 CASSLLHQGETQYF TGTGCCAGCAGCTTACTCCATCAGGGGGAGACCCAGTACTTC
. . TRBJ2-7 TRBV5-1 CASSLYRGSGTTHYEQYF TGCGCCAGCAGCTTGTACAGGGGGTCCGGGACTACCCACTACGAGCAGTACTTC
. TRBD2 TRBJ2-3 TRBV30 CASRLAGSTDTQYF TGTGCCTCCCGCCTAGCGGGCAGCACAGATACGCAGTATTTT
. TRBD2 TRBJ2-1 TRBV6-1 CASSDPAGGYNEQFF TGTGCCAGCAGTGACCCAGCGGGAGGGTACAATGAGCAGTTCTTC
. . TRBJ1-5 TRBV12-5 CASGLSQPQHF TGTGCTAGTGGTTTGTCTCAGCCCCAGCATTTT
once . TRBJ1-4 TRBV28 CASSLAAATNEKLFF TGTGCCAGCAGTTTAGCAGCTGCAACTAATGAAAAACTGTTTTTT